One sample yielded the 4 T cell receptor beta chains listed below, sequenced in a study of cytomegalovirus exposure and HLA in healthy donors. It was with 60 Vbeta and 13 Jbeta primers that the PCR ran. Data came from immunoSEQ multiplex PCR; TCRdb stores just in-frame clones and leaves some out. Recorded here are 90,000 to 120,000 clones; the top ten clones represent about 0.59%. The sample was PBMCs. Source of these receptors: a man in his fifties in good health and CMV-seronegative.

This chain uses TRBV9 with TRBJ2-7; D is possibly TRBD1 (6 bases). CDR1 and CDR2 (germline): SGDLS, YYNGEE. The V gene lost 0 bases and the J gene lost 3 bases, with 10 bases spanning the gap. This CDR3 is built from 14 residues. The CDR3 DNA reads as TGTGCCAGCAGCGTAGGGGACACTAACTACGAGCAGTACTTC. It yields the protein CASSVGDTNYEQYF.

The chain has TRBV5-1 and TRBJ2-7; TRBD1 matches at 8 bases. CDR3 length equals 14 residues. The J segment lost 6 bases and the V segment lost 3 bases, leaving 8 bases of the junction unmatched. CDR1 is SGHRS, CDR2 YFSETQ, per germline. The CDR3 spells CASSYRQGNSEQYF. The CDR3 DNA reads as TGCGCCAGCAGCTACCGACAGGGGAACAGCGAGCAGTACTTC.

The chain joins TRBV7-2 to TRBJ2-5; possibly TRBD1 for D (5 bases). V was pared by 1 base and J by 7 bases, with 19 bases between. The CDR3 sequence is 16 residues long. The germline V gene has CDR1 SGHTA and CDR2 FQGNSA. For the CDR3, the DNA is TGTGCCAGCAGCTTAGGTATCCCAGGGTCTGCGGCGACCCAGTACTTC. Translated, it gives CASSLGIPGSAATQYF.

The chain uses TRBV7-2 and TRBJ1-4; D ambiguous. Trimming left V 8 bases short and J 0 bases short, with 10 bases between. The CDR3 consists of 14 residues. Germline loops: CDR1 SGHTA, CDR2 FQGNSA. The CDR3 region has the DNA TGTGCCAGCGGCCGGGGTGCAACTAATGAAAAACTGTTTTTT. It codes for CASGRGATNEKLFF.